What follows describes a single T cell receptor (beta chain). The antigen is undetermined. This CDR3 is built from 17 residues. Germline CDR1 SGHTA, CDR2 FQGNSA. V shed 2 bases and J 6 bases; nucleotides not matched to a gene: 12. These data come from a study of cytotoxic CD8 clonotypes in ibrutinib-treated CLL. Deep sequencing aimed at 1 in 200,000 to 1 in 1 million T cells' resolution. Clones were read by immunoSEQ multiplex PCR, and TCRdb kept only the in-frame ones, dropping some. The table includes 130,000 to 150,000 clones, approximately 80% detected once. TCR beta libraries used about 1.9 micrograms of genomic DNA from cryopreserved PBMCs. Findings of the study overall: Age-matched healthy donor levels were exceeded by baseline clonality, which tracked circulating CD8+ T-cell counts. Rare overall, public clonotypes shrank or held steady under therapy.

The J gene is TRBJ2-5, the V gene TRBV7-2; 10 bases line up with TRBD2. This TCR came from a human donor with chronic lymphocytic leukemia. This specimen was PBMCs, taken after 12 months of ibrutinib treatment. CDR3 in amino acids: CASSLTGASGSVKTQYF. In DNA, the CDR3 is TGTGCCAGCAGCTTAACTGGGGCTAGCGGGAGTGTGAAGACCCAGTACTTC. Full variable domain (rest looked up from reference TRBV7-2 and TRBJ2-5): GAGVSQSPSNKVTEKGKDVELRCDPISGHTALYWYRQSLGQGLEFLIYFQGNSAPDKSGLPSDRFSAERTGGSVSTLTIQRTQQEDSAVYLCASSLTGASGSVKTQYFGPGTRLLVL.